This paragraph covers one T cell receptor (beta chain) sequence. Its antigen is undetermined. These data originate in a study of blood T cells in healthy people across ages. Study-wide context: Using template switching, researchers captured about one barcoded beta molecule for each two T cells.

Study outcomes and limitations: Long-lived donors exceeded aged donors in naive CD4+ cells and diversity.

A second about 7 to 12 cycle PCR used barcoded and J-beta primers. A single record per CDR3 protein comes from TCRdb applying MiXCR to the 5' RACE reads. The data show about 580,000 distinct CDR3 sequences, under 55% seen once. The sequenced sample consisted of blood. This TCR was sampled from a man older than 75 in good health.

As DNA, the CDR3 is TGTGCCAGCAGTGATCACAGGAAACCCTATGGTGGCTACACCTTC. Protein: CASSDHRKPYGGYTF. V gene TRBV6-4 combines with J gene TRBJ1-2; D is possibly TRBD1 (5 bases). This CDR3 region has 15 residues. V was clipped by 3 bases and J by 7 bases, with 18 bases between them. From germline, CDR1 is MRHNA and CDR2 SNTAGT.